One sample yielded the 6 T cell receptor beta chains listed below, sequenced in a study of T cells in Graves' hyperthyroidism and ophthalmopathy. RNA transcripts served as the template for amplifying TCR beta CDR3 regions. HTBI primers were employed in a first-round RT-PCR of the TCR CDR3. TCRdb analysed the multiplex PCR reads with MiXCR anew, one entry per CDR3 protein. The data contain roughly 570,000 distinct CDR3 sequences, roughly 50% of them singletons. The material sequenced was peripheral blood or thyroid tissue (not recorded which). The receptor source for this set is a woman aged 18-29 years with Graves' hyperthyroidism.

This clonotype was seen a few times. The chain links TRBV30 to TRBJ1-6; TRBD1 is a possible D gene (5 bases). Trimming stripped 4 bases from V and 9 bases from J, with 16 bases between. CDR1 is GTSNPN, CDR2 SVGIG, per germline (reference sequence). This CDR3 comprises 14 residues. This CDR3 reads CAWKAKARGSPLHF. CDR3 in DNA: TGTGCCTGGAAAGCTAAGGCGAGGGGTTCACCCCTCCACTTT.

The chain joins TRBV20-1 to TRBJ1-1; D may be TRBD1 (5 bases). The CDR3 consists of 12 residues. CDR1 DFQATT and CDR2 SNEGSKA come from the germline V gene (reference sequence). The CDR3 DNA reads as TGCACCCGTGCCAGGGTGGACACTGAAGCTTTCTTT. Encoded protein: CTRARVDTEAFF.

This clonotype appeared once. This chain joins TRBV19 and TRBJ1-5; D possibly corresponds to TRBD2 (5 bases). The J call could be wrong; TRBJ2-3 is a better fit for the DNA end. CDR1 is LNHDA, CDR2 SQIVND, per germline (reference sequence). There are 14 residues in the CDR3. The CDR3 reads CASSIVGSDQPQYF. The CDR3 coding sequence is TGTGCCAGTAGTATAGTGGGGAGCGATCAGCCCCAGTATTTT.

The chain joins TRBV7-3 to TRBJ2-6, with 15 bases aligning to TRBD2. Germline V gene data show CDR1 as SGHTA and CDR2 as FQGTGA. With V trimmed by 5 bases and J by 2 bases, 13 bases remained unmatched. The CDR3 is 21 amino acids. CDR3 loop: CASSPDTGTSGRFTGANVLTF. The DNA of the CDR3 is TGTGCCAGCAGCCCTGACACCGGGACTAGCGGGAGGTTTACTGGGGCCAACGTCCTGACTTTC. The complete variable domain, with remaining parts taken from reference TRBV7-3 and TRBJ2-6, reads GAGVSQTPSNKVTEKGKYVELRCDPISGHTALYWYRQSLGQGPEFLIYFQGTGAADDSGLPNDRFFAVRPEGSVSTLKIQRTERGDSAVYLCASSPDTGTSGRFTGANVLTFGAGSRLTVL.

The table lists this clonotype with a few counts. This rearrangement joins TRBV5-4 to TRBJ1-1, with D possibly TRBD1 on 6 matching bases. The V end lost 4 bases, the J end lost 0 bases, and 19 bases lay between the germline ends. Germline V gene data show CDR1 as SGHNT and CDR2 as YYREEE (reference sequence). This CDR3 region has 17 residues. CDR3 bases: TGTGCCAGCAGCCCGGGGGGGGCAGGGTCAATGAACACTGAAGCTTTCTTT. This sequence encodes CASSPGGAGSMNTEAFF.

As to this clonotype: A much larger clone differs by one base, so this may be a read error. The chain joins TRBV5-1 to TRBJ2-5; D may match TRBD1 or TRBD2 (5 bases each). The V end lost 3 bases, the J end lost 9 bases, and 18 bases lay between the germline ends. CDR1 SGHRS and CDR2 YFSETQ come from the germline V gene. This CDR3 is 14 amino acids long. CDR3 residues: CASSSGRVQEAQYF. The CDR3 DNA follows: TGCGCCAGCAGCTCGGGACGGGTCCAAGAAGCCCAGTACTTC.